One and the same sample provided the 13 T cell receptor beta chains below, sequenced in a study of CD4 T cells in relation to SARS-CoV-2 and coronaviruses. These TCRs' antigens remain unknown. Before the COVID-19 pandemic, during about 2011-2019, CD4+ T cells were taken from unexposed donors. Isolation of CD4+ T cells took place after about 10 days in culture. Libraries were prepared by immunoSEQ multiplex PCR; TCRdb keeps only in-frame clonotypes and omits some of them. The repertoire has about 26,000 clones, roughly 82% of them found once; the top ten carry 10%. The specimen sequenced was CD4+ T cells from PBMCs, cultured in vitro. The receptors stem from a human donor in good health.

This chain's CDR3 is CASSISGTNTGELFF. The CDR3 DNA reads as TGTGCCAGCAGCATTAGCGGGACCAACACCGGGGAGCTGTTTTTT. The chain employs TRBV7-9 and TRBJ2-2, with TRBD2 matching over 8 bases. This CDR3 comprises 15 residues. The germline gives CDR1 SEHNR, CDR2 FQNEAQ (reference sequence). The V segment lost 5 bases and the J segment 2 bases; nucleotides outside the gene matches: 4.

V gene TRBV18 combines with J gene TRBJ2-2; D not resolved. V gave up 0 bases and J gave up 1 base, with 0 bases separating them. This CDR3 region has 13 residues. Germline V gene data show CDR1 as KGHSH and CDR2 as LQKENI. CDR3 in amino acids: CASSPPNTGELFF. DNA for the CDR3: TGTGCCAGCTCACCACCGAACACCGGGGAGCTGTTTTTT.

The CDR3 sequence is CAISEQPHDTGELFF. The CDR3 DNA reads TGTGCCATCAGTGAGCAACCACATGACACCGGGGAGCTGTTTTTT. The V gene is TRBV10-3, the J gene TRBJ2-2; D gene unclear. CDR1 ENHRY and CDR2 SYGVKD come from the germline V gene. Trimming removed 2 bases at V and 3 bases at J, with 10 bases between. This CDR3 region has 15 residues.

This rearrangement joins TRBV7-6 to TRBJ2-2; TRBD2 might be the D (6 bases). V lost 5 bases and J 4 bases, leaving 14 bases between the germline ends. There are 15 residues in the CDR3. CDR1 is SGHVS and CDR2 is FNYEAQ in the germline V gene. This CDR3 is CASSPKTEGTGELFF. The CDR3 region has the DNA TGTGCCAGCAGCCCAAAGACGGAGGGCACCGGGGAGCTGTTTTTT.

In DNA, the CDR3 is TGTGCCAGCAGCTCGTTCGGGGAGTCCGGAAACACCATATATTTT. Protein product: CASSSFGESGNTIYF. The chain employs TRBV7-9 and TRBJ1-3, with unresolved D. The germline V gene has CDR1 SEHNR and CDR2 FQNEAQ (reference sequence). V lost 4 bases to trimming and J lost 4 bases, with 14 bases between them. The CDR3 covers 15 residues.

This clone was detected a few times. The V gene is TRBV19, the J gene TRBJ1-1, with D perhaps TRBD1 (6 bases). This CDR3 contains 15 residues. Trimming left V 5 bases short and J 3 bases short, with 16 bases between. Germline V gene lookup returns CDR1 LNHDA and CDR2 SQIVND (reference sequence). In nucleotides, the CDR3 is TGTGCCAGTAGTCCCCTGCGGGGGACATACACTGAAGCTTTCTTT. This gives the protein CASSPLRGTYTEAFF.

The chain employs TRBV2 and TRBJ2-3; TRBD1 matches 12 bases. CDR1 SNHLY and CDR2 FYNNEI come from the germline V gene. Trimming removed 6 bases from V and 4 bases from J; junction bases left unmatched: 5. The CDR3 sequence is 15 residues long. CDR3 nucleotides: TGTGCCAGCAGCCGGGACAGGGGGCAGTCAGATACGCAGTATTTT. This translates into CASSRDRGQSDTQYF.

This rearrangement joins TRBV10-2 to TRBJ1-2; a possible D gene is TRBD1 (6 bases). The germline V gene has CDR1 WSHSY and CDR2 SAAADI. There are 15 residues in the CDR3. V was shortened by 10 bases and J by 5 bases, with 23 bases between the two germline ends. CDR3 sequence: CATTAGRTTGYGYTF. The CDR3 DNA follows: TGCGCCACCACAGCGGGGAGGACCACAGGGTATGGCTACACCTTC.

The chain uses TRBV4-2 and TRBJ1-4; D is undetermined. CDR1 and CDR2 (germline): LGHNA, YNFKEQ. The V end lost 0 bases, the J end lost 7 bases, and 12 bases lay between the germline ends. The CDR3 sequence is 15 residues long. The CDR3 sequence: CASSQDLGSGEKLFF. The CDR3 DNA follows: TGTGCCAGCAGCCAAGATCTAGGTTCGGGTGAAAAACTGTTTTTT.

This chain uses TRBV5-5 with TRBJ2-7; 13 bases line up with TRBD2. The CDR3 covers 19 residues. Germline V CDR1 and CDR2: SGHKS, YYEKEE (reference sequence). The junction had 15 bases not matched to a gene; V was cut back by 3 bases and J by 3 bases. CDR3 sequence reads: CASSSSGGRTSGSFYEQYF. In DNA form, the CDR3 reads TGTGCCAGCAGCTCTTCGGGGGGTAGGACTAGCGGGAGTTTCTACGAGCAGTACTTC.

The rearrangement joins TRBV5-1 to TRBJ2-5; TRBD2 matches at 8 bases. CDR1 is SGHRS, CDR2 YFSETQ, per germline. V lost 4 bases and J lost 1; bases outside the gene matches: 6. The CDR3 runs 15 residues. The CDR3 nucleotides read TGCGCCAGCAGCCCGCTAGGGACTAGCCAAGAGACCCAGTACTTC. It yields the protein CASSPLGTSQETQYF.

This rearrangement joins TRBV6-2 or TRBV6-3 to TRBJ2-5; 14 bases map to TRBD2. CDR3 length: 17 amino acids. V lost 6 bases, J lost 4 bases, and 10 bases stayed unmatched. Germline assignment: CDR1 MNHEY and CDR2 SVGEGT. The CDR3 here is CASSPRLGLAGAETQYF. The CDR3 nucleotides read TGTGCCAGCAGCCCCCGATTGGGACTAGCGGGGGCAGAGACCCAGTACTTC.

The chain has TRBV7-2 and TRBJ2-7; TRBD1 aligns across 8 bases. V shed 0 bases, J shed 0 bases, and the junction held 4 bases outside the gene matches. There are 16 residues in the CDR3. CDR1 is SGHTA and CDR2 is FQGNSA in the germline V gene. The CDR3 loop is CASSLAVGTGSYEQYF. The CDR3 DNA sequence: TGTGCCAGCAGCTTAGCGGTTGGGACAGGCTCCTACGAGCAGTACTTC.